This T cell receptor (beta chain) appears in the sequencing data of a study of regulatory T cells in long-lasting Graves disease. Arm-PCR of CDR3 regions and iRepertoire HTBI primers were used to build TCR beta libraries. TCRdb called the multiplex PCR reads again in MiXCR, with one record for every CDR3 protein. The table shows 650,000 to 850,000 distinct CDR3 sequences, with 30% occurring only once. Time point described: persistent/refractory GD, antithyroid drugs over 5 years with positive TRAb. From RNA extracted from PBMCs, the TCR library was made. Trimming shortened V by 4 bases and J by 0 bases, and 15 bases separated the two germline ends. The CDR3 is 16 amino acids. CDR1 and CDR2 from the germline V gene are LGHDT and YNNKEL (reference sequence). This clonotype was seen more than once but under ten times.

The receptor was isolated from a female donor with Graves disease. This sequence joins TRBV3-1 and TRBJ1-1; possibly TRBD1 for D (6 bases). The specimen was peripheral blood mononuclear cells (PBMCs), collected when the disease was refractory, from a patient treated with antithyroid drugs. The CDR3 loop is CASSRTPGHMNTEAFF. DNA of the CDR3: TGTGCCAGCAGCCGAACCCCGGGACATATGAACACTGAAGCTTTCTTT.